A selection of T cell receptor beta chains follows, all from one sample in a study of CD8+ T cells in alopecia areata. The data were produced by immunoSEQ multiplex PCR, yet TCRdb's version contains in-frame clones alone and is incomplete. The sample holds under 65,000 clones, 44% seen once. Specimen: NKG2D-low CD8+ T cells sorted from blood. The receptors here all came from a human donor with alopecia areata. CDR3s include the opening cysteine and the closing phenylalanine or tryptophan. Each record gives: D gene, J gene, V gene, clone size, CDR3 protein, CDR3 DNA. D genes are given only for firm matches. Expanded clones are given a class, and other clones once, few, many or no size at all.

>NA|TRBJ1-2|TRBV2|NA
CASSEFRSGVYGYTF
TGTGCCAGCAGTGAATTTCGCTCAGGAGTCTATGGCTACACCTTC
>NA|TRBJ2-7|TRBV9|NA
CASSVMPGEYEQYF
TGTGCCAGCAGCGTCATGCCCGGGGAATACGAGCAGTACTTC
>TRBD1|TRBJ2-5|TRBV4-3|NA
CASSQGVGQGMETQYF
TGCGCCAGCAGCCAAGGCGTAGGACAGGGGATGGAGACCCAGTACTTC
>NA|TRBJ2-7|TRBV7-9|NA
CASSLRTTPHEQYF
TGTGCCAGCAGCTTGCGGACCACCCCACACGAGCAGTACTTC
>NA|TRBJ2-7|TRBV14|NA
CASSQGRGLGYEQYF
TGTGCCAGCAGCCAAGGACGAGGTTTAGGCTACGAGCAGTACTTC
>NA|TRBJ2-1|TRBV9|NA
CASSANNEQFF
TGTGCCAGCAGCGCCAACAATGAGCAGTTCTTC
>NA|TRBJ1-4|TRBV7-9|few
CASSLFSSEKLFF
TGTGCCAGCAGCTTATTTTCCTCCGAAAAACTGTTTTTT
>NA|TRBJ2-1|TRBV4-1|NA
CASSLSGSPEGNEQFF
TGCGCCAGCAGCCTTTCCGGCTCCCCTGAGGGCAATGAGCAGTTCTTC
>TRBD1|TRBJ2-2|TRBV5-1|NA
CASSLEAGGVTGELFF
TGCGCCAGCAGCTTGGAGGCAGGGGGTGTGACCGGGGAGCTGTTTTTT
>TRBD1|TRBJ2-7|TRBV11-2|NA
CASSLGQGASYEQYF
TGTGCCAGCAGTCTAGGACAGGGAGCTTCCTACGAGCAGTACTTC
>TRBD1|TRBJ1-2|TRBV29-1|NA
CSVSGTGSGTF
TGCAGCGTATCCGGGACAGGTTCCGGCACCTTC
>NA|TRBJ2-3|TRBV29-1|NA
CSVVLGGAYTQYF
TGCAGCGTTGTTTTGGGGGGGGCGTATACGCAGTATTTT
>NA|TRBJ2-7|TRBV9|NA
CASSVDVGYEQYF
TGTGCCAGCAGCGTAGACGTAGGCTACGAGCAGTACTTC
>NA|TRBJ2-3|TRBV7-2|few
CASQSGTDTQYF
TGTGCCAGCCAAAGTGGCACAGATACGCAGTATTTT